A single sample is the source of the 8 T cell receptor beta chains below, sequenced in a study of CD8 T cells in Susac syndrome. Reverse transcription of about 0.45 to 1 ug RNA was performed with random hexamers. Via MiXCR, TCRdb re-called the immunoSEQ multiplex PCR reads, giving one row per CDR3 protein. The sample consists of tens of thousands of distinct CDR3 sequences, around 93% of them appearing once. The sample consisted of CD4+ T cells from PBMCs. The receptors originated from a human donor with Susac syndrome.

The rearrangement uses TRBV2 and TRBJ1-4; 8 bases fit TRBD1. Germline-derived CDR1 and CDR2 are SNHLY and FYNNEI. The CDR3 is 15 residues long. J was trimmed by 10 bases and V by 2 bases; bases with no gene match: 9. The CDR3 region is CASSERAGGRGKLFF. The CDR3 DNA follows: TGTGCCAGCAGTGAACGGGCAGGGGGCAGGGGAAAACTGTTTTTT.

CDR3 bases: TGTGCCAGCCAAGGTCATGGGACAGGGAGAGTGAATTCACCCCTCCACTTT. This translates into CASQGHGTGRVNSPLHF. The V call is TRBV2, the J call TRBJ1-6, with 9 bases matching TRBD1. With V trimmed by 8 bases and J by 7 bases, 15 bases remained unmatched. CDR3 length equals 17 residues. The germline V gene encodes CDR1 SNHLY and CDR2 FYNNEI.

The rearrangement joins TRBV6-2 or TRBV6-3 to TRBJ1-5; D not certain. Trimming took off 6 bases at V and 5 bases at J, with 17 bases between the two ends. Per the germline V gene, CDR1 is MNHEY and CDR2 is SVGEGT. CDR3 size: 15 residues. CDR3 bases: TGTGCCAGCAGCCCCCGGCTCAGAAACTATCAGCCCCAGCATTTT. Protein sequence: CASSPRLRNYQPQHF.

V usage is TRBV4-2 and J usage is TRBJ2-1; D is possibly TRBD1 (5 bases). From germline, CDR1 is LGHNA and CDR2 YNFKEQ. The V end lost 3 bases, the J end lost 4 bases, and 13 bases lay between the germline ends. The CDR3 contains 15 residues. CDR3 amino acids: CASSHLGARYNEQFF. CDR3 DNA: TGTGCCAGCAGCCACTTAGGGGCCCGGTACAATGAGCAGTTCTTC.

This sequence joins TRBV5-1 and TRBJ1-6, with D uncertain. This CDR3 is built from 16 residues. CDR1 is SGHRS, CDR2 YFSETQ, per germline. V was cut by 2 bases and J by 3 bases, with 12 bases left in between. The CDR3 loop reads CASSFRPGLYNSPLHF. As DNA, the CDR3 is TGCGCCAGCAGCTTCAGGCCCGGTCTCTATAATTCACCCCTCCACTTT. Variable domain in full (rest from reference TRBV5-1 and TRBJ1-6): KAGVTQTPRYLIKTRGQQVTLSCSPISGHRSVSWYQQTPGQGLQFLFEYFSETQRNKGNFPGRFSGRQFSNSRSEMNVSTLELGDSALYLCASSFRPGLYNSPLHFGNGTRLTVT.

This CDR3 is CASSLGAGRRLVETQYF. In DNA form, the CDR3 reads TGTGCCAGCAGCTTAGGGGCAGGGAGAAGATTGGTAGAGACCCAGTACTTC. This chain connects TRBV7-2 to TRBJ2-5, with D perhaps being TRBD1 or TRBD2 (5 bases each). CDR3 length: 17 amino acids. V was cut by 1 base and J by 4 bases, with 19 bases left in between. CDR1 and CDR2 (germline): SGHTA, FQGNSA.

This chain joins TRBV18 and TRBJ1-2, with 7 bases fitting TRBD1. V lost 8 bases to trimming and J lost 5 bases; unmatched junction nucleotides: 11. Germline lookup yields CDR1 KGHSH and CDR2 LQKENI. The CDR3 spans 14 residues. The CDR3 region has the DNA TGTGCCAGCCGGAGGGACAGAGGGGCGTATGGCTACACCTTC. Translation: CASRRDRGAYGYTF. Full variable domain (missing parts from reference TRBV18 and TRBJ1-2): NAGVMQNPRHLVRRRGQEARLRCSPMKGHSHVYWYRQLPEEGLKFMVYLQKENIIDESGMPKERFSAEFPKEGPSILRIQQVVRGDSAAYFCASRRDRGAYGYTFGSGTRLTVV.

V and J are TRBV7-2 and TRBJ2-3; no reliable D call. The CDR3 length is 13 residues. Germline V gene sequence: CDR1 SGHTA, CDR2 FQGNSA. V was clipped by 5 bases and J by 7 bases, with 13 bases between them. The CDR3 DNA sequence: TGTGCCAGCAGCCCACGGTTAACCCATACGCAGTATTTT. This gives the protein CASSPRLTHTQYF.